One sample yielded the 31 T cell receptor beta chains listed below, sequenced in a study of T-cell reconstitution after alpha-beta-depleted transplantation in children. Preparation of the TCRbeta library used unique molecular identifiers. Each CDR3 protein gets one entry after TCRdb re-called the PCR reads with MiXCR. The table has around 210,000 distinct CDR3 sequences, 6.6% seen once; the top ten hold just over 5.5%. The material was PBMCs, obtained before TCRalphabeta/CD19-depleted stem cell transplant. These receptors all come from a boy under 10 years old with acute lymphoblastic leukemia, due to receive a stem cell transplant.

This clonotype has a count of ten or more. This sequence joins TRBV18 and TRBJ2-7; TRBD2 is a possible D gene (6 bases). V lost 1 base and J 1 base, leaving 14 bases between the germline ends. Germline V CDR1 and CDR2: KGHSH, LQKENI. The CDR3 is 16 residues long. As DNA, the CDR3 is TGTGCCAGCTCACCACTCGACTACGGGACTTCCTACGAGCAGTACTTC. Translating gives CASSPLDYGTSYEQYF.

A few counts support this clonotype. CDR3 sequence: CASSLLIPVGGGNYGYTF. In DNA form, the CDR3 reads TGTGCCAGCAGCCTATTAATACCGGTCGGAGGAGGTAACTATGGCTACACCTTC. The gene calls are TRBV11-2 and TRBJ1-2; D not resolved. This CDR3 spans 18 amino acids. V was cut by 5 bases and J by 1 base, with 23 bases left in between. CDR1 is SGHAT and CDR2 is FQNNGV in the germline V gene.

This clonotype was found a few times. CDR3 nucleotides: TGTGCCAGCAGTCCCCGTCTAGCAGGGATAGGCGAGCAGTACTTC. It yields the protein CASSPRLAGIGEQYF. The rearrangement joins TRBV12-3 or TRBV12-4 to TRBJ2-7; D may be TRBD1 or TRBD2 (5 bases each). The V end was cut by 5 bases, the J end by 6 bases, with 20 bases between. The CDR3 runs to 15 residues.

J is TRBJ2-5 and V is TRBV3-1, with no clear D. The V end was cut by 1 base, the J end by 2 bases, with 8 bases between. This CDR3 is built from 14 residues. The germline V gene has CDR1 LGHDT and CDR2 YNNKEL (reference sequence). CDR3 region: CASSQATVQETQYF. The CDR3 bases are TGTGCCAGCAGCCAAGCTACTGTTCAAGAGACCCAGTACTTC.

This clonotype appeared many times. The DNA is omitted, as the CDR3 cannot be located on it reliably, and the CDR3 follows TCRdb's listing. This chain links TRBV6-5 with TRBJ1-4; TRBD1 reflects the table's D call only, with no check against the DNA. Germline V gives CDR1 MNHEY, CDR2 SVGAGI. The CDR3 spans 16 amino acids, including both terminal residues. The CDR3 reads CASSTSSGTLERKLFF.

CDR3 nucleotides: TGTGCCATCAGCCCCGCTCTCCTGGGGTCTGAAGCTTTCTTT. Protein product: CAISPALLGSEAFF. The gene calls are TRBV10-3 and TRBJ1-1; D ambiguous. From germline, CDR1 is ENHRY and CDR2 SYGVKD. Trimming shortened V by 6 bases and J by 6 bases, and 17 bases separated the two germline ends. This CDR3 has 14 residues.

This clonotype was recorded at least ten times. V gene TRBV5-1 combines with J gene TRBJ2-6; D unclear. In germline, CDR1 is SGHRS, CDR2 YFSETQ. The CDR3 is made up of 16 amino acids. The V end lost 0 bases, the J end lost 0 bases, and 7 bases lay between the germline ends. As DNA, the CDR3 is TGCGCCAGCAGCTTGGTTTCGCACTCTGGGGCCAACGTCCTGACTTTC. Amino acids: CASSLVSHSGANVLTF.

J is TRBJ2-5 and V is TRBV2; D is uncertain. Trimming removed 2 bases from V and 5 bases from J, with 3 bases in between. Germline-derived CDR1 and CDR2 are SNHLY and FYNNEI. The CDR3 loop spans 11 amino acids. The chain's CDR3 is CASSESETQYF. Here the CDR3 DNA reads TGTGCCAGCAGTGAAAGTGAGACCCAGTACTTC.

CDR3 bases: TGCAGTGCTAGAGATGGGGGACTAGCTAACACCGGGGAGCTGTTTTTT. Protein product: CSARDGGLANTGELFF. The rearrangement uses TRBV20-1 and TRBJ2-2; 9 bases are shared with TRBD2. CDR3 length equals 16 residues. Trimming removed 0 bases from V and 2 bases from J; junction bases left unmatched: 4. Germline loops: CDR1 DFQATT, CDR2 SNEGSKA (reference sequence).

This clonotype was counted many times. The CDR3, as DNA: TGTGCCAGCAGCTTAGCCGGGACTAGCGGATACAATGAGCAGTTCTTC. Translating it yields CASSLAGTSGYNEQFF. The chain has TRBV7-2 and TRBJ2-1, with TRBD2 identical over 11 bases. The germline CDR1 and CDR2 sequences are SGHTA and FQGNSA. J was trimmed by 4 bases and V by 0 bases; bases with no gene match: 2. This CDR3 is 16 amino acids long.

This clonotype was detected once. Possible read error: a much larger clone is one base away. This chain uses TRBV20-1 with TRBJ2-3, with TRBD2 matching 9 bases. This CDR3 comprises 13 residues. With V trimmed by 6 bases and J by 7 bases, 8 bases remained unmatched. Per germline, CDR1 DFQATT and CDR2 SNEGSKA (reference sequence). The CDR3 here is CSARIAGDNTQYF. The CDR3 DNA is TGCAGTGCCCGAATAGCGGGAGATAATACGCAGTATTTT.

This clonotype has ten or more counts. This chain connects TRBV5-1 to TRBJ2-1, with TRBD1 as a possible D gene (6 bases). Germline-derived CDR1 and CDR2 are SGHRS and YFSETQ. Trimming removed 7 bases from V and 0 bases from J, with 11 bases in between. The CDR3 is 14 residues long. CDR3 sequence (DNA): TGCGCCAGCGGGGGCGGTTCCTCCTACAATGAGCAGTTCTTC. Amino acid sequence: CASGGGSSYNEQFF.

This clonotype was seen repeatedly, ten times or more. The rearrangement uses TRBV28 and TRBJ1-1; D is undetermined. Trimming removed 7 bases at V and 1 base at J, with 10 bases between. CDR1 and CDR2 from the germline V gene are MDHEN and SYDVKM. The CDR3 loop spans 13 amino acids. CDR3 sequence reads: CASTSIANTEAFF. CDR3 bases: TGTGCCAGCACTTCTATAGCGAACACTGAAGCTTTCTTT.

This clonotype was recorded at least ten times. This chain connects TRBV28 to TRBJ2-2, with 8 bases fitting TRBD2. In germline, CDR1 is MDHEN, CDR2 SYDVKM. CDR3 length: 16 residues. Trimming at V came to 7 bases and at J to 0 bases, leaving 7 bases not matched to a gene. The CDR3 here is CASIPPGLANTGELFF. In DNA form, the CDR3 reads TGTGCCAGCATTCCCCCGGGACTAGCGAACACCGGGGAGCTGTTTTTT.

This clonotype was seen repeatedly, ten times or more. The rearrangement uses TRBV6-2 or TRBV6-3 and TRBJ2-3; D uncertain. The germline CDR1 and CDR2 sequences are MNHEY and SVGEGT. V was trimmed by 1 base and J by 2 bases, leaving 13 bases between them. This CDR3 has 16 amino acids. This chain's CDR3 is CASSYLRTSSTDTQYF. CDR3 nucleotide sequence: TGTGCCAGCAGTTACTTGAGGACCTCTTCCACAGATACGCAGTATTTT.

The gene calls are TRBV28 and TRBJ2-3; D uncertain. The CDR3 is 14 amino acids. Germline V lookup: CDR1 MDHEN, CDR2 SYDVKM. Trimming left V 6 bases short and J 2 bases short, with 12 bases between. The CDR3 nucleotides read TGTGCCAGCAGGAGGCCCGTTTCCACAGATACGCAGTATTTT. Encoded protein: CASRRPVSTDTQYF.

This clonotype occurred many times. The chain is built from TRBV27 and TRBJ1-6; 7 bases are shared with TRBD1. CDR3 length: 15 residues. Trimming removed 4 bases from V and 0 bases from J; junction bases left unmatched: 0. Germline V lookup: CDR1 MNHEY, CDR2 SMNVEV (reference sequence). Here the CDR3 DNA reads TGTGCCAGCAGTTGGGACAGCTCCTATAATTCACCCCTCCACTTT. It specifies CASSWDSSYNSPLHF.

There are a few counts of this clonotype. CDR3 in amino acids: CASSLGEAEQYF. CDR3 nucleotide sequence: TGTGCCAGCAGCTTAGGGGAGGCCGAGCAGTACTTC. The chain has TRBV7-7 and TRBJ2-7; perhaps TRBD2 as D (6 bases). Germline V CDR1 and CDR2: SSHAT, FNYEAQ (reference sequence). Trimming pared 1 base from V and 6 bases from J, leaving 7 bases between. This CDR3 comprises 12 residues.

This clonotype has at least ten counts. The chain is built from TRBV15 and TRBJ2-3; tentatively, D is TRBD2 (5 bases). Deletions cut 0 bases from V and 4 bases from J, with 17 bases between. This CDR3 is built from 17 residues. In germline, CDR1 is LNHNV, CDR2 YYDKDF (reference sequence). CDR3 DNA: TGTGCCACCAGCAGAGATGGTCCGGGAAGGGCCGCAGATACGCAGTATTTT. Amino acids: CATSRDGPGRAADTQYF.

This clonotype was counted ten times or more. CDR3 nucleotides: TGCAGTGCAAAGAAACAATGGACAGGGAACACCGGGGAGCTGTTTTTT. It is translated as CSAKKQWTGNTGELFF. V usage is TRBV20-1 and J usage is TRBJ2-2; 7 bases are a match to TRBD1. This CDR3 contains 16 residues. Trimming at V came to 6 bases and at J to 1 base, leaving 11 bases not matched to a gene. Germline lookup yields CDR1 DFQATT and CDR2 SNEGSKA (reference sequence).

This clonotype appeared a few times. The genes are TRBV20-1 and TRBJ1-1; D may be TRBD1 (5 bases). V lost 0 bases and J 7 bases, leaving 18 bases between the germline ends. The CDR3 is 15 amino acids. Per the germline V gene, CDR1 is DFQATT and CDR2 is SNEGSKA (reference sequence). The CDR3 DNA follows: TGCAGTGCTAGAGAAGGGGCCCCAGGAGGCCATGAAGCTTTCTTT. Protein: CSAREGAPGGHEAFF.

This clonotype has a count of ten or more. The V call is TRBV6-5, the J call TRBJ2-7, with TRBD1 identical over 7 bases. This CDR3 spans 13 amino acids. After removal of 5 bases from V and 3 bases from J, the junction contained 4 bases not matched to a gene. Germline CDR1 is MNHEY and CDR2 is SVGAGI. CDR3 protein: CASSRDSFYEQYF. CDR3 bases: TGTGCCAGCAGTCGGGACAGTTTCTACGAGCAGTACTTC.

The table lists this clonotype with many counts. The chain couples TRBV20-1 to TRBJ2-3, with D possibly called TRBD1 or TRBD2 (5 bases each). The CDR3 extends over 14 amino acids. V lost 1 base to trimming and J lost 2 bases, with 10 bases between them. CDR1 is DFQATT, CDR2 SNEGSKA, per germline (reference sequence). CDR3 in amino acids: CSARAGSSTDTQYF. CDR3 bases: TGCAGTGCTAGAGCAGGGAGCTCCACAGATACGCAGTATTTT.

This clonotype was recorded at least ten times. CDR3 sequence reads: CASSFQGQGYEQYF. The CDR3 DNA reads as TGTGCCAGCAGTTTTCAGGGACAGGGCTACGAGCAGTACTTC. The rearrangement links TRBV28 to TRBJ2-7; 9 nucleotides match TRBD1. Germline CDR1 is MDHEN and CDR2 is SYDVKM. Unmatched junction bases numbered 3, after V lost 3 bases and J lost 3 bases. The CDR3 spans 14 residues. Combining the CDR3 with reference TRBV28 and TRBJ2-7 gives the whole variable domain DVKVTQSSRYLVKRTGEKVFLECVQDMDHENMFWYRQDPGLGLRLIYFSYDVKMKEKGDIPEGYSVSREKKERFSLILESASTNQTSMYLCASSFQGQGYEQYFGPGTRLTVT.

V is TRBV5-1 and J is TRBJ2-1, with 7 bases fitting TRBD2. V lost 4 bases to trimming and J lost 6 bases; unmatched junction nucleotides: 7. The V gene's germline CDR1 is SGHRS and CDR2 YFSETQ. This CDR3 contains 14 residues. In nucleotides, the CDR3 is TGCGCCAGCAGCCAGAGCGGGACCAGCAATGAGCAGTTCTTC. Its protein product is CASSQSGTSNEQFF.

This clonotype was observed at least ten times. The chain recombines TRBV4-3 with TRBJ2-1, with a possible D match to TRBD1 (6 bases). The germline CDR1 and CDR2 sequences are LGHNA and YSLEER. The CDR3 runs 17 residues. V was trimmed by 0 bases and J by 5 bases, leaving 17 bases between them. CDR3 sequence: CASSQESGAFEDNEQFF. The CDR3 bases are TGCGCCAGCAGCCAAGAATCAGGGGCATTTGAAGACAATGAGCAGTTCTTC.

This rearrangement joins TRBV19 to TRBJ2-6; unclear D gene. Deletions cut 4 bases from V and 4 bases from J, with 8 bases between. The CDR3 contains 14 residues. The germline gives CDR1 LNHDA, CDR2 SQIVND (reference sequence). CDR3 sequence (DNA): TGTGCCAGTAGTAGCGTTGGGGGGGCCAACGTCCTGACTTTC. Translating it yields CASSSVGGANVLTF.

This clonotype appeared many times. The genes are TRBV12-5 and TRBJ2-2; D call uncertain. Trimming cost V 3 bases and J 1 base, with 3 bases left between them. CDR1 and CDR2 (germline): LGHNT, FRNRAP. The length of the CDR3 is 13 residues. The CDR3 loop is CASGFGNTGELFF. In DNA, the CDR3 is TGTGCTAGTGGTTTTGGGAACACCGGGGAGCTGTTTTTT.

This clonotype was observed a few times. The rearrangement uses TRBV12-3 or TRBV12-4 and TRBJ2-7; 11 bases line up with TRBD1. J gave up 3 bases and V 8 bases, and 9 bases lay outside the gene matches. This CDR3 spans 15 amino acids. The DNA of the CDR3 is TGTGCCAGCTCTGCGCGGGGACAGGGGGACTACGAGCAGTACTTC. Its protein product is CASSARGQGDYEQYF.

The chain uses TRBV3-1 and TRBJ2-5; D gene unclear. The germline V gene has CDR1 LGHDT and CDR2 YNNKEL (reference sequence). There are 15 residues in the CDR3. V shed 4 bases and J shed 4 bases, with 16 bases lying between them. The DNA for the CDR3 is TGTGCCAGCAGCCGAAGGCCTGAATTTCGAGAGACCCAGTACTTC. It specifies CASSRRPEFRETQYF.

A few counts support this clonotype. CDR3 bases: TGCGCCAGCAGCTTGGAGGGCAGGGGGCTTGGTGAAGCTTTCTTT. Translation gives CASSLEGRGLGEAFF. V usage is TRBV5-1 and J usage is TRBJ1-1; 8 positions agree with TRBD1. The length of the CDR3 is 15 residues. V shed 0 bases and J 7 bases; nucleotides not matched to a gene: 8. The germline gives CDR1 SGHRS, CDR2 YFSETQ. The full variable domain, with the rest looked up from reference TRBV5-1 and TRBJ1-1, is KAGVTQTPRYLIKTRGQQVTLSCSPISGHRSVSWYQQTPGQGLQFLFEYFSETQRNKGNFPGRFSGRQFSNSRSEMNVSTLELGDSALYLCASSLEGRGLGEAFFGQGTRLTVV.